The 5 T cell receptor beta chains below all came from one sample that was sequenced in a study of molecular identifiers for immune sequencing clone quantification. TCRdb itself ran the PCR reads through MiXCR, one entry per CDR3 protein. The repertoire holds over 300,000 distinct CDR3 sequences, 24% seen once, with around 0.74% in the top ten. The specimen sequenced was naive CD8+ T cells from blood, with Jurkat cell RNA spiked in. Noted subset: FACS-sorted CD8+CD4-CCR7+CD45RA+ naive T cells. These TCRs come from a human donor in good health. Some libraries in this study had Jurkat cell RNA spiked in.

This clonotype was observed a few times. V is TRBV9 and J is TRBJ1-5, with TRBD1 as a possible D gene (6 bases). Per germline, CDR1 SGDLS and CDR2 YYNGEE. Deletions cut 0 bases from V and 7 bases from J, with 17 bases between. This CDR3 comprises 16 residues. CDR3 DNA sequence: TGTGCCAGCAGCGTAGGGGGTGACAGTGGGGGCCAGCCCCAGCATTTT. Translation gives CASSVGGDSGGQPQHF.

This clonotype was seen ten or more times. The chain carries TRBV5-5 and TRBJ2-7, with 7 bases lining up with TRBD1. Trimming at V came to 2 bases and at J to 5 bases, leaving 4 bases not matched to a gene. The CDR3 totals 13 residues. Germline V CDR1 and CDR2: SGHKS, YYEKEE (reference sequence). As DNA, the CDR3 is TGTGCCAGCAGCTTAGGACAGGCACACGAGCAGTACTTC. This codes for CASSLGQAHEQYF.

This clonotype was seen only once. This sequence may be a read error, since a much larger clone differs from it by one base. The chain has TRBV15 and TRBJ1-1, with D unclear. The CDR3 is made up of 13 amino acids. Germline V gene lookup returns CDR1 LNHNV and CDR2 YYDKDF (reference sequence). The CDR3 DNA follows: TGTGCCACCAGCAGAGGAGAGGAAACTGAAGCTCTCTTT. Protein: CATSRGEETEALF.

V is TRBV5-1 and J is TRBJ2-7; possibly TRBD1 or TRBD2 for D (5 bases each). The CDR3 is made up of 14 amino acids. Germline-derived CDR1 and CDR2 are SGHRS and YFSETQ. With 10 bases removed from V and 0 bases from J, the gap between germline ends came to 17 bases. The DNA for the CDR3 is TGCGCCGGCACCGTCGAGGGGAACTCCTACGAGCAGTACTTC. This encodes CAGTVEGNSYEQYF.

This clonotype was counted at least ten times. This chain uses TRBV27 with TRBJ2-3, with D hard to call. The V gene's germline CDR1 is MNHEY and CDR2 SMNVEV (reference sequence). V was cut by 4 bases and J by 1 base, with 15 bases left in between. This CDR3 region has 16 residues. The CDR3 bases are TGTGCCAGCAGTTCCCTCGCGCCTGGAGGCACAGATACGCAGTATTTT. Translated, it gives CASSSLAPGGTDTQYF.